This T cell receptor (beta chain) was documented in a study of blood T cells in healthy people across ages (dated by TCRdb to between 2015 and 2017). In terms of the full investigation: In model experiments, roughly one uniquely barcoded TCR beta cDNA molecule per two T cells was captured by template switching. Four age groups were formed from the donors: young (average about 15 years), middle-aged (approximately 39), aged (more than 55) and long-lived (about 75). To avoid experimental bias, donors of different ages were spread randomly across the sequencing lanes. The study measured age-related changes in TCR beta repertoire diversity using deep sequencing normalized with unique cDNA molecular identifiers. Two additional independent replicas of 1 million unique cDNA reads from the same blood draw were analyzed for two donors (one aged 18 to 30 and one aged 80 or older).

The donors were some 36 Caucasian individuals from Russia, aged 6 to 90 years, who were systemically healthy. About 10 milliliters of peripheral blood were collected from each donor into EDTA-treated Vacutainer tubes. Ficoll-Paque density-gradient centrifugation was used to isolate PBMCs, with at least 7 million per sample. Total RNA, at least 5 micrograms per sample, was extracted from PBMCs with Trizol reagent. For every donor, an aliquot of PBMCs went through flow cytometry to measure the percentages of naive CD45RAhigh/CD27high T cells. Library creation used 5' RACE. This sample was sequenced with an Illumina HiSeq 2500. The second PCR ran for roughly 7 to 11 cycles and used a J-beta primer mix along with a sample-barcoded 5' primer. A unique molecular identifier was introduced onto each TCR beta cDNA molecule by a template-switch 5' adaptor carrying 12 random nucleotides. At least 2.5 million CDR3-containing paired-end reads were obtained from each sample. The Mint cDNA synthesis kit, primed by a TRBC-specific oligonucleotide, was used to synthesize first-strand cDNA from all RNA. After uracil-DNA glycosylase treatment, a first 18-cycle PCR used universal primers M1SS and BC2_uni_R on all cDNA. The authors processed their data as follows. Normalization of each sample was performed by random selection of 1 million high-quality reads, each carrying a distinct molecular identifier. Reads with shared molecular identifiers were discarded instead of being binned into consensus sequences. MiTCR, with a Q25 quality threshold and the strictest error-elimination algorithm, was used for CDR3 identification, clonotype clustering and error correction. A nonparametric unseen species model with Euler transformation was used to estimate lower-bound total TCR beta diversity. The public reads were reanalyzed by TCRdb: fastp trimming at Q25, MiXCR alignment, in-frame beta chains only. Every CDR3 protein is listed once, alongside the most common genes and DNA of its rows. The authors' filters were not applied to this entry. The table for this sample lists some 790,000 distinct CDR3 sequences; about 28% of them were counted only once. The ten largest clones represent roughly 17% of the sample.

This clonotype was observed at least ten times. No antigen is known for it. Base qualities are not at hand, and no much larger clone is one base apart. The paper as a whole reports these results and caveats: Observed TCR beta diversity correlated strongly with the percentage of naive T cells measured by flow cytometry. Observed TCR beta diversity per million T cells fell roughly linearly with age, and a significant reduction was already apparent by age roughly 40. Bulk unsorted PBMC profiling prevented conclusive comparison of naive and antigen-experienced compartments. Because donor CMV infection status was unknown, age-related changes in expanded clonotypes were potentially confounded. Compared with the aged group, more naive CD4+ T cells, fewer expanded clones and increased TCR diversity were shown by the long-lived group, suggesting age selection. Estimates of total diversity based on one million sequenced T cells were considered lower bounds and underestimates.

This TCR was sampled from a woman at least 80 years old in good health. What was sequenced was blood.

The nucleotides read TGTGCCAGCAGCTTAGATAGGGGGACCTATGGCTACACCTTC. Translated, it gives CASSLDRGTYGYTF. The chain uses TRBV7-8 and TRBJ1-2; the D gene is perhaps TRBD1, on 6 matching bases. CDR1 and CDR2 (SGHVS, FQNEAQ) derive from the germline V gene. The V and J ends are trimmed by 1 base and 4 bases, leaving 10 bases between them. Counted from cysteine to phenylalanine, this CDR3 has 14 amino acids. Solely the CDR3 DNA is kept, with 42 bases framed from the first base.